The clone carrying this T cell receptor (beta chain) was picked up many times. Peripheral blood from each donor was collected in a volume of approximately 10 milliliters. This sample stems from a study of blood T cells in healthy people across ages. V lost 2 bases, J lost 8 bases, and 13 bases lay in between. CDR3 length equals 13 residues. Germline lookup yields CDR1 SQVTM and CDR2 ANQGSEA. Combining a sample-barcoded 5' primer with a J-beta primer mix, a second PCR ran for 7 to 11 cycles. One entry per CDR3 protein, called by TCRdb with MiXCR from the 5' RACE reads. This table holds about 1.6 million distinct CDR3 sequences, roughly 32% found once.

Sequenced material: blood. The chain is built from TRBV29-1 and TRBJ2-1; D not resolved. This sequence originates from a woman aged 25-40 years in good health. The CDR3 region has the DNA TGCAGCGTTGAACCAGAGTGGTCCGATGAGCAGTTCTTC. As protein: CSVEPEWSDEQFF.